This T cell receptor (beta chain) was recovered during a study of identical twins. This clonotype came up many times. Antigen unknown. One entry per CDR3 protein results from TCRdb running MiXCR on the 5' RACE reads. The sample records about 240,000 distinct CDR3 sequences, roughly 13% being singletons. Whole-study findings and limits: The same donors were not followed; conclusions instead depended on cross-sectional statistical analysis. Zero-insertion analyses might be partly confounded by invariant T cells like MAIT and iNKT. Out-of-frame TCR alpha sharing observed in monozygotic twins exceeded model estimates.

The sample also formed part of further work on yellow fever vaccine responses in identical twins.

This receptor was identified in a woman in her late teens or twenties in good health. The sample taken for sequencing was memory (CD45RO+) T cells sorted from blood.

The CDR3 is CASSYRYRETQYF. For the CDR3, the DNA is TGTGCCAGCAGCTATCGATATCGAGAGACCCAGTACTTC. The rearrangement joins TRBV6-2 or TRBV6-3 to TRBJ2-5; D unresolved. The germline CDR1 and CDR2 sequences are MNHEY and SVGEGT. The CDR3 loop spans 13 amino acids. V gave up 6 bases and J gave up 4 bases, with 12 bases separating them.